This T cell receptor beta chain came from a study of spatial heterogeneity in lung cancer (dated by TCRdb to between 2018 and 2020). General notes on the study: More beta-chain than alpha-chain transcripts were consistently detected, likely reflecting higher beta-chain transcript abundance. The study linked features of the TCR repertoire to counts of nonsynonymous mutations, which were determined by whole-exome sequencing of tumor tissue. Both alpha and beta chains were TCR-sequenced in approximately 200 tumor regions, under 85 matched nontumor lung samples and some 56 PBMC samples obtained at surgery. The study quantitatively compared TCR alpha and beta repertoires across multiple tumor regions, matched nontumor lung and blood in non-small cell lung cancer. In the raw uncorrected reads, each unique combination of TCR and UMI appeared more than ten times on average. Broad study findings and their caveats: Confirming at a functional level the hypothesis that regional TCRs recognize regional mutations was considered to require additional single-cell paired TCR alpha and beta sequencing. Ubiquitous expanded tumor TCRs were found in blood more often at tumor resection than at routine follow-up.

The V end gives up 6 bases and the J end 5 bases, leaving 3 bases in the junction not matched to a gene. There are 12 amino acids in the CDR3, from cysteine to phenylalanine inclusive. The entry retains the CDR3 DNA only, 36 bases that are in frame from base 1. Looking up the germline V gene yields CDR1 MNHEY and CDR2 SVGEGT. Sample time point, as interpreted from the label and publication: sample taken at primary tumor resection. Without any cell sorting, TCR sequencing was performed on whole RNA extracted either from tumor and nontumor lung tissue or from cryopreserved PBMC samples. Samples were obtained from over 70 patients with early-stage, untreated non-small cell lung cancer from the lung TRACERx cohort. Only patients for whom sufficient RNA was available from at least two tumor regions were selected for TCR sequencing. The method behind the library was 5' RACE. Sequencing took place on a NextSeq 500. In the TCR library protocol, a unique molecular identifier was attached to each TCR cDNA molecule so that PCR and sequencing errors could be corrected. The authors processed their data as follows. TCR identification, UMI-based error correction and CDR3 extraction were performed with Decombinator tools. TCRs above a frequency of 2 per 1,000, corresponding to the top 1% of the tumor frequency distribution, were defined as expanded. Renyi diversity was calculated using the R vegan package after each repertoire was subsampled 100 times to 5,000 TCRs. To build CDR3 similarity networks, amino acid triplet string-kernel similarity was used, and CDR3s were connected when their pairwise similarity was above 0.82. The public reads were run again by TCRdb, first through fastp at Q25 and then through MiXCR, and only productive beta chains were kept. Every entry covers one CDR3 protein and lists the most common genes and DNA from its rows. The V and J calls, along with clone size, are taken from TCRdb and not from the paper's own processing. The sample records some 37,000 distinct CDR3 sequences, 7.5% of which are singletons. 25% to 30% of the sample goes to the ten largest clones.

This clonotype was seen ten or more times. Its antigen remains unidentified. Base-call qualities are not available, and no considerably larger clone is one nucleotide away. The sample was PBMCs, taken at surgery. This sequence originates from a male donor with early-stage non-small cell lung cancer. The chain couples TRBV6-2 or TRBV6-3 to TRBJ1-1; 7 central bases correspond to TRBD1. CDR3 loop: CASRQGRTEAFF. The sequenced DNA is TGTGCCAGCAGACAGGGGAGGACTGAAGCTTTCTTT.